Listed below are T cell receptor beta chains from one sample, sequenced in a study of CD8 T cells in Susac syndrome. TCRdb reprocessed the immunoSEQ multiplex PCR reads with MiXCR, giving one entry per CDR3 protein. The table shows some 300,000 distinct CDR3 sequences, with 70% to 90% occurring only once. Sequenced input: CD8+ T cells from PBMCs. The receptors derive from a human donor with multiple sclerosis. CDR3s include the opening cysteine and the closing phenylalanine or tryptophan. The order of the fields is J gene, V gene, CDR3 protein.

TRBJ2-2	TRBV20-1	CSAREPPDRVMTGELFF
TRBJ2-3	TRBV5-4	CASSGSTSGWFATDTQYF
TRBJ1-1	TRBV13	CASSLGGTAMNTEAFF
TRBJ1-1	TRBV7-9	CASSPAGQLRFEAFF
TRBJ2-1	TRBV3-1	CASSQEGGEWREYAEQFF
TRBJ1-1	TRBV2	CASSDGARGTEAFF
TRBJ2-5	TRBV27	CASSLDLDNVRRALYF
TRBJ2-7	TRBV7-2	CASSAYSGGGYEQYF
TRBJ2-7	TRBV20-1	CSARTGQGDPYEQYF
TRBJ2-1	TRBV6-6	CASSFDGFYYEQFF
TRBJ2-1	TRBV28	CASRKGRLGGNEQFF
TRBJ2-3	TRBV4-3	CASSHLDSSTDTQYF
TRBJ2-7	TRBV5-6	CASSLGRASYEQYF
TRBJ2-7	TRBV27	CASSFNARSYEQYF
TRBJ1-2	TRBV2	CAAIGRGLSNYGYTF
TRBJ2-2	TRBV7-2	CASTLAGMLGGELFF
TRBJ2-3	TRBV4-3	CASSPRLFSDTQYF